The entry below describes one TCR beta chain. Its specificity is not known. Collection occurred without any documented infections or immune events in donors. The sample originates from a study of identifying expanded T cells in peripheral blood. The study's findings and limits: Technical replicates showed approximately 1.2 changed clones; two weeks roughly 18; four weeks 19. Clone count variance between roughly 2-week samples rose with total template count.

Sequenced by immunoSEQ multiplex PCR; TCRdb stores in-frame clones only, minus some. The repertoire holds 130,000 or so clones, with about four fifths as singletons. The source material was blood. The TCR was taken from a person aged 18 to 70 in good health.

The CDR3, as DNA: TGTGCCAGCAGCTTAAGAGGGGTGGGGCCTGAAACTGAAGCTTTCTTT. Encoded protein: CASSLRGVGPETEAFF. The chain links TRBV11-3 to TRBJ1-1; D might be TRBD1 (5 bases). The CDR3 has 16 amino acids. Trimming cost V 2 bases and J 5 bases, with 18 bases left between them. Germline assignment: CDR1 SGHNT and CDR2 YENEEA. The full variable domain, rest sourced from reference TRBV11-3 and TRBJ1-1, is EAGVVQSPRYKIIEKKQPVAFWCNPISGHNTLYWYLQNLGQGPELLIRYENEEAVDDSQLPKDRFSAERLKGVDSTLKIQPAELGDSAVYLCASSLRGVGPETEAFFGQGTRLTVV.